This T cell receptor beta chain came from a study of PD-1 blockade in classical Hodgkin lymphoma. Specified time point: cycle 4 day 1 (C4D1), after less than 7 weeks of nivolumab. Every patient relapsed after autologous stem cell transplantation, and brentuximab vedotin exposure varied. Assay: immunoSEQ multiplex PCR; the TCRdb copy retains only in-frame clones and omits some. The table includes 50,000 or so clones, about 80% detected once. Per germline, CDR1 MDHEN and CDR2 SYDVKM. V gave up 4 bases and J gave up 6 bases; unmatched junction bases: 3. This CDR3 has 13 residues. This sequence originates from a human donor with classical Hodgkin lymphoma. The sequencing used peripheral blood mononuclear cells (PBMCs), collected before the fourth cycle of nivolumab. This chain links TRBV28 with TRBJ2-4; 7 bases line up with TRBD2. In DNA, the CDR3 is TGTGCCAGCAGTTGGGGGGGTCCAAACATTCAGTACTTC. Translating it yields CASSWGGPNIQYF.